The 27 T cell receptor beta chains reported below all come from one sample, sequenced in a study of response to subunit inactivated influenza vaccine. In TCRdb, the RT-PCR reads were re-called with MiXCR into one record per CDR3 protein. The sample comprises some 180,000 distinct CDR3 sequences, about a tenth of which are singletons, and about 11% rests with the top ten. Material: non-naive T cells sorted from PBMCs, obtained on the day of vaccination. The receptors shown here come from a man aged 45-60 years who received an inactivated influenza vaccine.

This clonotype occurred a few times. This chain joins TRBV28 and TRBJ2-7; D might be TRBD1 (5 bases). CDR1 MDHEN and CDR2 SYDVKM come from the germline V gene. V lost 1 base and J lost 4, with 11 bases in between. This CDR3 spans 14 amino acids. The CDR3: CASSLLGRDYEQYF. CDR3 nucleotides: TGTGCCAGCAGTTTATTGGGCAGGGATTACGAGCAGTACTTC.

The rearrangement uses TRBV2 and TRBJ2-7, with 8 bases lining up with TRBD2. V lost 6 bases and J lost 5; bases outside the gene matches: 15. The CDR3 runs to 16 residues. Germline V CDR1 and CDR2: SNHLY, FYNNEI. The CDR3 here is CASRIEPTSEIHEQYF. CDR3 sequence (DNA): TGTGCCAGCAGGATAGAACCGACTAGCGAGATCCACGAGCAGTACTTC. Variable domain in full (rest from reference TRBV2 and TRBJ2-7): EPEVTQTPSHQVTQMGQEVILRCVPISNHLYFYWYRQILGQKVEFLVSFYNNEISEKSEIFDDQFSVERPDGSNFTLKIRSTKLEDSAMYFCASRIEPTSEIHEQYFGPGTRLTVT.

This clonotype was detected a few times. This chain joins TRBV7-8 and TRBJ2-5, with TRBD1 as a possible D gene (6 bases). CDR1 SGHVS and CDR2 FQNEAQ come from the germline V gene. Trimming left V 1 base short and J 1 base short, with 13 bases between. This CDR3 contains 16 residues. The CDR3 is CASSLGYTGSQETQYF. In DNA, the CDR3 is TGTGCCAGCAGCTTAGGATATACAGGGAGCCAAGAGACCCAGTACTTC.

The chain couples TRBV5-1 to TRBJ2-3; maybe TRBD1 (6 bases). The CDR3 is 14 residues long. Germline V gives CDR1 SGHRS, CDR2 YFSETQ. Trimming cost V 7 bases and J 6 bases, with 18 bases left between them. For the CDR3, the DNA is TGCGCCAGCGCTGGACAGAATAGATGGGATACGCAGTATTTT. Residues: CASAGQNRWDTQYF.

V is TRBV11-2 and J is TRBJ2-7; weak D call: TRBD2 (6 bases). Germline CDR1 reads SGHAT; CDR2 reads FQNNGV. V was pared by 4 bases and J by 5 bases, with 18 bases between. This CDR3 is 15 amino acids long. DNA for the CDR3: TGTGCCAGCAGCTCGGCTGGCGGGGTCTACGACGAGCAGTACTTC. This encodes CASSSAGGVYDEQYF.

This clonotype showed up just a few times. The chain recombines TRBV6-5 with TRBJ2-7, with D perhaps TRBD2 (6 bases). Trimming removed 6 bases at V and 6 bases at J, with 12 bases between. Germline V lookup: CDR1 MNHEY, CDR2 SVGAGI. The CDR3 is made up of 12 amino acids. Here the CDR3 DNA reads TGTGCCAGCAGGTTTCAGGGAGGCGAGCAGTACTTC. Amino acid sequence: CASRFQGGEQYF.

This clonotype came up a few times. CDR3 coding DNA: TGCGCCAGCAGCCAAGTAGCTAGCGGCTCCTACGAGCAGTACTTC. It codes for CASSQVASGSYEQYF. The V gene is TRBV4-1, the J gene TRBJ2-7; TRBD2 matches at 7 bases. The length of the CDR3 is 15 residues. The V gene's germline CDR1 is MGHRA and CDR2 YSYEKL. Germline trimming cut 1 base from V and 0 bases from J; bases unmatched to any gene: 3.

This clonotype was counted between two and nine times. V is TRBV6-1 and J is TRBJ2-1, with D possibly matching TRBD2 (6 bases). The CDR3 has 15 residues. The germline CDR1 and CDR2 sequences are MNHNS and SASEGT. The germline V and J ends were trimmed by 6 bases and 7 bases, with 19 bases remaining between them. The CDR3 reads CASSDAGLLRNEQFF. CDR3 in DNA: TGTGCCAGCAGCGACGCGGGACTCCTTAGAAATGAGCAGTTCTTC.

This clonotype was seen repeatedly, ten times or more. J is TRBJ1-1 and V is TRBV5-1; D possibly corresponds to TRBD1 (6 bases). In germline, CDR1 is SGHRS, CDR2 YFSETQ. Trimming pared 2 bases from V and 1 base from J, leaving 12 bases between. CDR3 length: 15 amino acids. The CDR3 bases are TGCGCCAGCAGCTTAGGGGGACGGTCGAACACTGAAGCTTTCTTT. Translation: CASSLGGRSNTEAFF.

This clonotype was seen repeatedly, ten times or more. V gene TRBV10-3 combines with J gene TRBJ1-5; no definite D call. The CDR3 runs to 13 residues. In germline, CDR1 is ENHRY, CDR2 SYGVKD. V was shortened by 11 bases and J by 3 bases, with 14 bases between the two germline ends. As DNA, the CDR3 is TGTGCCTCGAAAAGGGCAATCAATCAGCCCCAGCATTTT. Amino acid sequence: CASKRAINQPQHF.

J is TRBJ1-4 and V is TRBV11-2; no firm D call. The CDR3 totals 16 residues. Germline V gives CDR1 SGHAT, CDR2 FQNNGV. V dropped 0 bases and J dropped 6 bases, with 14 bases sitting between them. DNA for the CDR3: TGTGCCAGCAGCTTAGATTCTGCGGGAGCCTATGAAAAACTGTTTTTT. Protein product: CASSLDSAGAYEKLFF.

In its sample, this clonotype was seen a few times. V gene TRBV9 combines with J gene TRBJ2-3; D may be TRBD2 (5 bases). The V and J ends lost 0 bases and 6 bases respectively, with 11 bases between them. CDR3 length: 14 residues. CDR1 SGDLS and CDR2 YYNGEE come from the germline V gene. As DNA, the CDR3 is TGTGCCAGCAGCGTAGAGGGTTCGGGGGATACGCAGTATTTT. It codes for CASSVEGSGDTQYF.

The V gene is TRBV20-1, the J gene TRBJ2-7, with TRBD2 matching over 12 bases. The trim removed 3 bases at V and 10 bases at J, leaving 13 bases unmatched. The CDR3 is 15 amino acids. Per the germline V gene, CDR1 is DFQATT and CDR2 is SNEGSKA (reference sequence). The CDR3 DNA reads TGCAGTGCTAGGCCCCGGACTAGCGGGAACACCATCCAGTACTTC. Amino acid sequence: CSARPRTSGNTIQYF.

This clonotype was seen only a few times. V and J are TRBV28 and TRBJ2-1; possibly TRBD1 for D (6 bases). This CDR3 comprises 15 residues. Trimming removed 5 bases from V and 8 bases from J, with 19 bases in between. Germline V CDR1 and CDR2: MDHEN, SYDVKM. The CDR3 nucleotides read TGTGCCAGCAGTGTCTTAGGGCAATCAGGGGATGAGCAGTTCTTC. It encodes CASSVLGQSGDEQFF. The full variable domain, with the rest looked up from reference TRBV28 and TRBJ2-1, is DVKVTQSSRYLVKRTGEKVFLECVQDMDHENMFWYRQDPGLGLRLIYFSYDVKMKEKGDIPEGYSVSREKKERFSLILESASTNQTSMYLCASSVLGQSGDEQFFGPGTRLTVL.

V is TRBV9 and J is TRBJ2-3; D is undetermined. V was cut by 0 bases and J by 0 bases, with 5 bases left in between. This CDR3 spans 14 amino acids. Germline V gene lookup returns CDR1 SGDLS and CDR2 YYNGEE. CDR3 DNA: TGTGCCAGCAGCGTAGGTGTCAGCACAGATACGCAGTATTTT. Its translation: CASSVGVSTDTQYF.

This clonotype showed up just a few times. The genes are TRBV4-2 and TRBJ1-1; TRBD1 aligns across 9 bases. In germline, CDR1 is LGHNA, CDR2 YNFKEQ. The CDR3 contains 14 residues. V shed 2 bases and J 4 bases; nucleotides not matched to a gene: 2. CDR3 nucleotide sequence: TGTGCCAGCAGCCAACAGACAGGGGGCACTGAAGCTTTCTTT. Protein: CASSQQTGGTEAFF.

The sample holds many counts of this clonotype. In DNA, the CDR3 is TGTGCCAGCAGCGTAGAGTGGTACAATGAGCAGTTCTTC. This translates into CASSVEWYNEQFF. The rearrangement uses TRBV9 and TRBJ2-1, with D unresolved. CDR1 is SGDLS, CDR2 YYNGEE, per germline. The length of the CDR3 is 13 residues. V shed 0 bases and J shed 4 bases, with 5 bases lying between them.

The chain carries TRBV20-1 and TRBJ1-1; tentatively, D is TRBD1 (5 bases). The germline gives CDR1 DFQATT, CDR2 SNEGSKA (reference sequence). The CDR3 consists of 14 residues. Trimming took 3 bases from V and 0 from J, leaving 11 bases between them. The CDR3 region is CSARDGGLNTEAFF. For the CDR3, the DNA is TGCAGTGCTAGGGACGGGGGGTTGAACACTGAAGCTTTCTTT.

The J gene is TRBJ1-2, the V gene TRBV6-2 or TRBV6-3; D is undetermined. CDR3 size: 12 residues. V was cut by 0 bases and J by 8 bases, with 7 bases left in between. Germline V lookup: CDR1 MNHEY, CDR2 SVGEGT. CDR3 protein: CASSYSGRGYTF. In DNA, the CDR3 is TGTGCCAGCAGTTACTCCGGCAGGGGCTACACCTTC.

This clonotype has at least ten counts. The chain recombines TRBV9 with TRBJ1-5; 9 bases align to TRBD1. The junction had 7 bases not matched to a gene; V was cut back by 4 bases and J by 5 bases. The CDR3 sequence is 15 residues long. CDR1 is SGDLS, CDR2 YYNGEE, per germline. CDR3 DNA sequence: TGTGCCAGCAGCCCCGGGACAGGGTTCTATCAGCCCCAGCATTTT. Protein sequence: CASSPGTGFYQPQHF.

This rearrangement joins TRBV4-1 to TRBJ1-1; 7 positions match TRBD1. The CDR3 sequence is 15 residues long. The germline V gene encodes CDR1 MGHRA and CDR2 YSYEKL. Trimming removed 4 bases from V and 3 bases from J; junction bases left unmatched: 8. CDR3 coding DNA: TGCGCCAGCAGCCGAAAGAAAACAGGGGACACTGAAGCTTTCTTT. This sequence encodes CASSRKKTGDTEAFF.

There are many counts of this clonotype. The chain is built from TRBV12-3 or TRBV12-4 and TRBJ1-1; possible D gene TRBD1, 6 bases. The V gene lost 5 bases and the J gene lost 1 base, with 14 bases spanning the gap. The CDR3 totals 15 residues. The CDR3 DNA is TGTGCCAGCAGTAAATCAGACAGGAGGAACACTGAAGCTTTCTTT. Translating it yields CASSKSDRRNTEAFF.

CDR3 sequence reads: CASSVPGQGGPEQFF. The CDR3, as DNA: TGTGCCAGCAGTGTACCGGGACAGGGGGGTCCTGAGCAGTTCTTC. This sequence joins TRBV28 and TRBJ2-1; 11 bases are a match to TRBD1. V gave up 5 bases and J gave up 9 bases; unmatched junction bases: 9. CDR1 MDHEN and CDR2 SYDVKM come from the germline V gene. The CDR3 runs to 15 residues.

The chain uses TRBV10-3 and TRBJ1-6; the match to TRBD1 covers 7 bases. Germline trimming cut 0 bases from V and 9 bases from J; bases unmatched to any gene: 8. CDR1 and CDR2 from the germline V gene are ENHRY and SYGVKD. This CDR3 comprises 16 residues. CDR3 nucleotide sequence: TGTGCCATCAGTGAGTCTCCGACAGGGCAAGGTTCACCCCTCCACTTT. Protein sequence: CAISESPTGQGSPLHF.

This clonotype occurred a few times. The chain has TRBV11-1 and TRBJ2-1; 9 nucleotides line up with TRBD2. The CDR3 is 15 residues long. Germline CDR1 is SGHAT and CDR2 is FQDESV (reference sequence). With 4 bases clipped from V and 3 bases from J, the junction kept 4 bases outside the gene matches. For the CDR3, the DNA is TGTGCCAGCAGCTCCTTAGCGGGGGACTACAATGAGCAGTTCTTC. Protein product: CASSSLAGDYNEQFF. Filled out from reference TRBV11-1 and TRBJ2-1, the complete variable domain reads EAEVAQSPRYKITEKSQAVAFWCDPISGHATLYWYRQILGQGPELLVQFQDESVVDDSQLPKDRFSAERLKGVDSTLKIQPAELGDSAMYLCASSSLAGDYNEQFFGPGTRLTVL.

The rearrangement links TRBV18 to TRBJ1-2; 7 bases align to TRBD1. Losses at the gene ends were 2 bases for V and 3 bases for J; bases not matched to a gene: 6. Per germline, CDR1 KGHSH and CDR2 LQKENI. The CDR3 contains 15 residues. CDR3: CASSPFSTGDYGYTF. The CDR3 DNA reads TGTGCCAGCTCACCATTCAGTACAGGGGACTATGGCTACACCTTC.

The chain is built from TRBV3-1 and TRBJ2-3; TRBD2 matches 10 bases. Germline-derived CDR1 and CDR2 are LGHDT and YNNKEL (reference sequence). The CDR3 is 14 amino acids. V shed 5 bases, J shed 4 bases, and the junction held 3 bases outside the gene matches. The DNA for the CDR3 is TGTGCCAGCAGCTACCTAGCGGGGGCAGATACGCAGTATTTT. Protein product: CASSYLAGADTQYF.